These 21 T cell receptor beta chains share one sample of origin, sequenced in a study of blood T cell repertoires in COVID-19. Sequenced by immunoSEQ multiplex PCR; TCRdb stores in-frame clones only, minus some. The top ten clones hold 1.9% of a sample with some 250,000 clones, 80% to 90% of them seen once. The sample comprised PBMCs or T cells enriched from blood (not recorded which). These TCRs come from a woman aged 45-59 years who had recovered from COVID-19.

This chain connects TRBV10-1 to TRBJ2-1; D may be TRBD1 (6 bases). From germline, CDR1 is WNHNN and CDR2 SYGVQD (reference sequence). V was pared by 8 bases and J by 8 bases, with 19 bases between. This CDR3 has 14 amino acids. CDR3 region: CASSARGHSDEQFF. The CDR3 region has the DNA TGCGCCAGCTCCGCCAGGGGACATTCGGATGAGCAGTTCTTC.

The chain has TRBV7-9 and TRBJ1-1; D is unresolved. Looked up from germline, CDR1 is SEHNR and CDR2 is FQNEAQ (reference sequence). The germline V and J ends were trimmed by 0 bases and 5 bases, with 7 bases remaining between them. The CDR3 covers 13 residues. CDR3 coding DNA: TGTGCCAGCAGCTTAGCGGAGGGAACTGAAGCTTTCTTT. This codes for CASSLAEGTEAFF.

This clone was observed a handful of times. This rearrangement joins TRBV7-2 to TRBJ1-5, with 7 bases matching TRBD1. There are 14 residues in the CDR3. The germline gives CDR1 SGHTA, CDR2 FQGNSA. V dropped 5 bases and J dropped 1; count of bases not matched to a gene: 2. CDR3 sequence reads: CASSRGQSNQPQHF. CDR3 bases: TGTGCCAGCAGCCGGGGACAGAGCAATCAGCCCCAGCATTTT.

V usage is TRBV5-4 and J usage is TRBJ1-4; TRBD1 aligns across 11 bases. The CDR3 is 16 residues long. The V and J ends lost 4 bases and 7 bases, in that order; junction bases with no gene match: 9. CDR1 SGHNT and CDR2 YYREEE come from the germline V gene (reference sequence). The CDR3 DNA is TGTGCCAGCAGCCCACGGACAGGGGGCAATATTGAAAAACTGTTTTTT. Translated, it gives CASSPRTGGNIEKLFF.

This clone was counted once. V gene TRBV9 combines with J gene TRBJ2-7; TRBD1 matches at 7 bases. After removal of 0 bases from V and 3 bases from J, the junction contained 6 bases not matched to a gene. This CDR3 region has 15 residues. Per the germline V gene, CDR1 is SGDLS and CDR2 is YYNGEE. The CDR3, as DNA: TGTGCCAGCAGCGTAGCGACAGGGCTAAGCTACGAGCAGTACTTC. Its protein product is CASSVATGLSYEQYF.

This clone was counted only a few times. The V and J genes are TRBV27 and TRBJ1-1; possibly TRBD1 for D (6 bases). With 5 bases removed from V and 6 bases from J, the gap between germline ends came to 16 bases. The CDR3 contains 14 residues. CDR1 is MNHEY, CDR2 SMNVEV, per germline (reference sequence). DNA of the CDR3: TGTGCCAGCAGTGAGGGGGGGAGGGTCCCTGAAGCTTTCTTT. Its protein is CASSEGGRVPEAFF.

The chain couples TRBV6-5 to TRBJ2-3; tentative D call: TRBD2 (6 bases). V was shortened by 4 bases and J by 1 base, with 9 bases between the two germline ends. Germline CDR1 MNHEY, CDR2 SVGAGI. This CDR3 is 14 amino acids long. The CDR3 DNA reads TGTGCCAGCAGTTTAGCGGACGGCACAGATACGCAGTATTTT. Translating gives CASSLADGTDTQYF.

This chain uses TRBV29-1 with TRBJ2-7; no definite D call. Germline loops: CDR1 SQVTM, CDR2 ANQGSEA. This CDR3 contains 11 residues. Trimming took 2 bases from V and 4 from J, leaving 6 bases between them. The CDR3 DNA is TGCAGCGTTGAAAACGGGTACGAGCAGTACTTC. Translation: CSVENGYEQYF.

The chain joins TRBV28 to TRBJ2-7; weak D call: TRBD2 (5 bases). The CDR3 sequence is 14 residues long. The ends were cut back, 6 bases at V and 3 bases at J, with 15 bases in the middle. Germline CDR1 reads MDHEN; CDR2 reads SYDVKM. CDR3 DNA: TGTGCCAGCAGCTTCGGGGTACTAGGCTACGAGCAGTACTTC. This gives the protein CASSFGVLGYEQYF.

This clone was picked up one time. The DNA of the CDR3 is TGTGCCAGCAGTTTTGGGGCTAGCGCCCCTTTCGAGCAGTACTTC. This sequence encodes CASSFGASAPFEQYF. The genes are TRBV27 and TRBJ2-7; tentative D call: TRBD2 (6 bases). This CDR3 is 15 amino acids long. V dropped 3 bases and J dropped 6 bases, with 18 bases sitting between them. Germline V gives CDR1 MNHEY, CDR2 SMNVEV (reference sequence).

The rearrangement links TRBV27 to TRBJ1-5, with TRBD1 as a possible D gene (6 bases). The CDR3 length is 14 residues. Trimming pared 2 bases from V and 4 bases from J, leaving 9 bases between. Germline V lookup: CDR1 MNHEY, CDR2 SMNVEV (reference sequence). The CDR3 loop reads CASSLAGENQPQHF. The CDR3 DNA follows: TGTGCCAGCAGTTTAGCAGGGGAGAATCAGCCCCAGCATTTT.

The J gene is TRBJ1-5, the V gene TRBV27, with a tentative D call TRBD1 (5 bases). The CDR3 extends over 14 amino acids. V lost 4 bases, J lost 7 bases, and 14 bases lay in between. The V gene's germline CDR1 is MNHEY and CDR2 SMNVEV (reference sequence). CDR3 amino acids: CASSWVGAQQPQHF. CDR3 sequence (DNA): TGTGCCAGCAGTTGGGTAGGGGCCCAGCAGCCCCAGCATTTT.

The table lists this clone with a count of one. The rearrangement joins TRBV6-5 to TRBJ2-1, with TRBD2 matching over 15 bases. With V trimmed by 4 bases and J by 7 bases, 5 bases remained unmatched. Germline lookup yields CDR1 MNHEY and CDR2 SVGAGI. The CDR3 has 16 residues. CDR3 bases: TGTGCCAGCAGTTTGGGGACTAGCGGGAGGTTGAATGAGCAGTTCTTC. Its translation: CASSLGTSGRLNEQFF.

The chain recombines TRBV11-3 with TRBJ2-1; 8 bases fit TRBD1. Germline V gene data show CDR1 as SGHNT and CDR2 as YENEEA. The CDR3 is 14 amino acids. Unmatched junction bases numbered 3, after V lost 4 bases and J lost 4 bases. CDR3 sequence: CASSSRQGYNEQFF. The CDR3 coding sequence is TGTGCCAGCAGCTCCCGACAGGGGTACAATGAGCAGTTCTTC.

CDR3 in amino acids: CASGRTGTNTGELFF. The DNA of the CDR3 is TGTGCCAGCGGAAGGACAGGGACGAACACCGGGGAGCTGTTTTTT. The rearrangement uses TRBV11-3 and TRBJ2-2; 8 nucleotides match TRBD1. The ends lost 8 bases at V and 0 bases at J; junction bases unmatched: 5. This CDR3 spans 15 amino acids. Germline V gives CDR1 SGHNT, CDR2 YENEEA.

The count of this clone is one. An end of the junction differs from the germline gene, which may be a read error. The chain carries TRBV7-7 and TRBJ2-5, with 15 positions matching TRBD2. The CDR3 is 16 amino acids. CDR1 and CDR2 from the germline V gene are SSHAT and FNYEAQ (reference sequence). The CDR3 protein is CASSLGLAGGPETQYF. CDR3 coding DNA: TGTGCTAGCAGCTTAGGACTAGCGGGAGGGCCGGAGACCCAGTACTTC.

The chain couples TRBV28 to TRBJ2-7; TRBD2 aligns across 11 bases. The junction had 6 bases not matched to a gene; V was cut back by 4 bases and J by 4 bases. Germline V lookup: CDR1 MDHEN, CDR2 SYDVKM. The CDR3 sequence is 15 residues long. The CDR3 bases are TGTGCCAGCAGTTCGGGACTAGCGGATCGGTACGAGCAGTACTTC. Amino acids: CASSSGLADRYEQYF.

The chain combines TRBV24-1 with TRBJ2-1; perhaps TRBD2 as D (5 bases). CDR1 is KGHDR, CDR2 SFDVKD, per germline. The CDR3 runs 16 residues. V lost 5 bases, J lost 2 bases, and 15 bases lay in between. CDR3 sequence: CATSGTFGVAYNEQFF. The CDR3 nucleotides are TGTGCCACCAGTGGAACATTCGGGGTGGCCTACAATGAGCAGTTCTTC.

The chain uses TRBV5-1 and TRBJ2-3, with 11 positions matching TRBD2. The CDR3 covers 15 residues. Germline V CDR1 and CDR2: SGHRS, YFSETQ. V shed 1 base, J shed 5 bases, and the junction held 3 bases outside the gene matches. The CDR3 spells CASSLTSGSIDTQYF. Here the CDR3 DNA reads TGCGCCAGCAGCTTGACTAGCGGGAGTATAGATACGCAGTATTTT. Variable domain in full (rest from reference TRBV5-1 and TRBJ2-3): KAGVTQTPRYLIKTRGQQVTLSCSPISGHRSVSWYQQTPGQGLQFLFEYFSETQRNKGNFPGRFSGRQFSNSRSEMNVSTLELGDSALYLCASSLTSGSIDTQYFGPGTRLTVL.

The chain uses TRBV7-9 and TRBJ2-5, with TRBD1 as a possible D gene (6 bases). Trimming pared 8 bases from V and 4 bases from J, leaving 11 bases between. CDR1 and CDR2 from the germline V gene are SEHNR and FQNEAQ (reference sequence). This CDR3 is 12 amino acids long. The CDR3 DNA reads TGTGCCAGCGAGGACAGCCCAGAGACCCAGTACTTC. Protein sequence: CASEDSPETQYF. Complete variable domain (other parts from reference TRBV7-9 and TRBJ2-5): DTGVSQNPRHKITKRGQNVTFRCDPISEHNRLYWYRQTLGQGPEFLTYFQNEAQLEKSRLLSDRFSAERPKGSFSTLEIQRTEQGDSAMYLCASEDSPETQYFGPGTRLLVL.

V and J are TRBV5-1 and TRBJ2-3, with 9 bases aligning to TRBD1. This CDR3 is built from 13 residues. Germline trimming cut 7 bases from V and 9 bases from J; bases unmatched to any gene: 9. Per germline, CDR1 SGHRS and CDR2 YFSETQ. CDR3 DNA: TGCGCCAGCTATCGGACAGGGGTAGGGACGCAGTATTTT. This encodes CASYRTGVGTQYF.